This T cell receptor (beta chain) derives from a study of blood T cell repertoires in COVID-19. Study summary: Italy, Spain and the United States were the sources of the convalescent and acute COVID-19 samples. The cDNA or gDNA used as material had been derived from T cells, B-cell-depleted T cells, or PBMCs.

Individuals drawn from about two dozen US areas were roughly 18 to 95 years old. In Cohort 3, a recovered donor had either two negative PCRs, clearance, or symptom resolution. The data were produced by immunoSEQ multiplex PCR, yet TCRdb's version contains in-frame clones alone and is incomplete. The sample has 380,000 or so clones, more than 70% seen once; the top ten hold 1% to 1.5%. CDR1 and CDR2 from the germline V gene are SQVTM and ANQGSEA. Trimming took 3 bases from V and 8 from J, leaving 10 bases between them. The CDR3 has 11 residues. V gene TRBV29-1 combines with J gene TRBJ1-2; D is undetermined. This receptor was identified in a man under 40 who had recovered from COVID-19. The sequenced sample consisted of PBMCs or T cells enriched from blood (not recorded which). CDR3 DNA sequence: TGCAGCGTTGAGGGGAGAAGCGGCTACACCTTC. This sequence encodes CSVEGRSGYTF.